The T cell receptor (beta chain) under discussion was sequenced for a study of tumor-infiltrating lymphocytes in oesophageal squamous cell carcinoma. Germline V gene sequence: CDR1 MGHRA, CDR2 YSYEKL. The CDR3 covers 15 residues. Turning to this clonotype: Germline and junction disagree at one end, which may indicate a read error.

TCRdb re-called the PCR reads with MiXCR, one entry per CDR3 protein. The sample records roughly 17,000 distinct CDR3 sequences, 45% to 50% being singletons. The sequencing sample was made of normal esophageal tissue next to the tumor. The receptor comes from a female donor with esophageal squamous cell carcinoma. The V call is TRBV4-1, the J call TRBJ2-6, with D possibly TRBD1 on 5 matching bases. The DNA for the CDR3 is TGTGCCAGCAGCCATCAGGGTGCTGGGGCCAACGTCCTGACTTTC. Translating it yields CASSHQGAGANVLTF.